The following is a T cell receptor (beta chain) sequence with its context. The sample belongs to a study of blood T cell repertoires in COVID-19. For the study at large: The United States, Italy and Spain were the sources of the acute and convalescent COVID-19 samples. T cells, B-cell-depleted T cells, or PBMCs supplied cDNA or gDNA.

Germline assignment: CDR1 SGHRS and CDR2 YFSETQ. Trimming stripped 0 bases from V and 2 bases from J, with 11 bases between. The CDR3 runs 15 residues. Authors' methods: Reference gene primer amplification yielded estimated nucleated cell counts. Clones were read by immunoSEQ multiplex PCR, and TCRdb kept only the in-frame ones, dropping some. The V and J calls and clone size come from that table; D and trimming were worked out from the DNA. The profile shows under 200,000 clones, just over 90% of them singletons. The receptor comes from a man between 18 and 29 years old with acute or convalescent COVID-19. The sequenced sample was peripheral blood. The chain is built from TRBV5-1 and TRBJ1-2; a weak D match, TRBD1 (5 bases). This chain's CDR3 is CASSLAQGVNYGYTF. The CDR3, as DNA: TGCGCCAGCAGCTTGGCCCAGGGCGTCAACTATGGCTACACCTTC.